This T cell receptor beta chain was found in a study of T-cell reconstitution after alpha-beta-depleted transplantation in children. Study-wide results and caveats: From newly produced T cells came most of the T-cell counts and diversity one year after transplant. Alpha-beta T cells about two months after transplant reportedly derived from several hundred expanded graft clones.

Molecular barcoding with unique molecular identifiers was used for the TCRbeta library. TCRdb independently ran MiXCR on the PCR reads; one entry per CDR3 protein. This repertoire shows hundreds of thousands of distinct CDR3 sequences, 10% to 15% found once; its top ten account for 2.2%. This clonotype appeared a few times. The antigen remains unidentified. J gave up 5 bases and V 7 bases, and 10 bases lay outside the gene matches. The CDR3 is 15 residues long. The germline CDR1 and CDR2 sequences are MNHEY and SVGEGT. This TCR was recovered from a male patient younger than 18 who had a stem cell transplant for acute myeloid leukemia, so the T cells may come from the graft donor. This sequence joins TRBV6-2 or TRBV6-3 and TRBJ2-1; 8 bases fit TRBD1. This material consisted of PBMCs, mostly from graft donor cells, taken 360 days after TCRalphabeta/CD19-depleted stem cell transplant. For the CDR3, the DNA is TGTGCCAGCATCGGAGGGGGGACAGGAGACAATGAGCAGTTCTTC. Translation gives CASIGGGTGDNEQFF.